These 15 T cell receptor beta chains share one sample of origin, sequenced in a study of T cells in Graves' hyperthyroidism and ophthalmopathy. There were TCR beta CDR3 regions amplified from RNA transcripts. In the first-round RT-PCR of the TCR CDR3, the HTBI primer set was used. Each CDR3 protein is one row after TCRdb ran MiXCR on the multiplex PCR reads. The table has hundreds of thousands of distinct CDR3 sequences, over 35% seen once. The sequenced material came from blood. The receptors originated from a woman between 35 and 50 years old with Graves' hyperthyroidism.

This clonotype was observed at least ten times. CDR3 bases: TGCGCCAGCAGCCAAAGGGGTGATGAAGCTTTCTTT. This gives the protein CASSQRGDEAFF. V is TRBV4-1 and J is TRBJ1-1; TRBD1 is a possible D gene (5 bases). This CDR3 comprises 12 residues. Germline loops: CDR1 MGHRA, CDR2 YSYEKL. Trimming removed 2 bases from V and 7 bases from J, with 8 bases in between.

This clonotype was seen many times. The chain is built from TRBV14 and TRBJ1-5; 8 bases map to TRBD1. The V and J ends lost 11 bases and 1 base, in that order; junction bases with no gene match: 10. Germline V CDR1 and CDR2: SGHDN, FVKESK. This CDR3 has 15 residues. The CDR3 DNA reads as TGTGCCCGTGTGGACAGGGTGTTGAGCAATCAGCCCCAGCATTTT. Residues: CARVDRVLSNQPQHF.

CDR3 amino acids: CASSDLRILGAGDTQYF. CDR3 bases: TGCGCCAGCAGTGATCTGAGAATATTGGGAGCGGGGGATACGCAGTATTTT. The V call is TRBV10-2, the J call TRBJ2-3; 7 positions agree with TRBD2. Germline CDR1 and CDR2: WSHSY and SAAADI. The V and J ends lost 3 bases and 6 bases, in that order; junction bases with no gene match: 15. The CDR3 is made up of 17 amino acids.

This clonotype was seen only a few times. The chain combines TRBV7-2 with TRBJ1-4; no definite D call. With 0 bases removed from V and 2 bases from J, the gap between germline ends came to 4 bases. Germline CDR1 and CDR2: SGHTA and FQGNSA. The length of the CDR3 is 14 residues. DNA for the CDR3: TGTGCCAGCAGCTTAGCTCAGACTAATGAAAAACTGTTTTTT. Protein sequence: CASSLAQTNEKLFF.

The chain uses TRBV4-3 and TRBJ2-5; D unclear. V lost 4 bases and J lost 11, with 20 bases in between. This CDR3 comprises 14 residues. Germline CDR1 LGHNA, CDR2 YSLEER. CDR3 residues: CASSRKEGYDTQYF. The CDR3 bases are TGCGCCAGCAGCCGAAAGGAAGGCTATGATACGCAGTACTTC.

This clonotype appeared many times. The rearrangement links TRBV6-4 to TRBJ1-5, with D hard to call. CDR1 is MRHNA, CDR2 SNTAGT, per germline. The length of the CDR3 is 15 residues. V shed 3 bases and J shed 5 bases, with 14 bases lying between them. CDR3 coding DNA: TGTGCCAGCAGTGAATCACCCAGCATGGATCAGCCCCAGCATTTT. Translated: CASSESPSMDQPQHF.

This clonotype appeared many times. The CDR3 DNA follows: TGTGCCAGCAGCCCCACGGCAGGGAACACTGAAGCTTTCTTT. It specifies CASSPTAGNTEAFF. V usage is TRBV7-3 and J usage is TRBJ1-1, with no clear D. V was clipped by 5 bases and J by 1 base, with 11 bases between them. CDR3 length equals 14 residues. From germline, CDR1 is SGHTA and CDR2 FQGTGA.

In this sample, this clonotype turned up many times. The CDR3 nucleotides read TGTGCCAGCAGCTTAGCCGGGACCGCCTACGAGCAGTACTTC. Its translation: CASSLAGTAYEQYF. The gene calls are TRBV7-2 and TRBJ2-7, with D perhaps assigned TRBD1 or TRBD2 (5 bases each). Trimming cost V 0 bases and J 2 bases, with 8 bases left between them. Germline assignment: CDR1 SGHTA and CDR2 FQGNSA. This CDR3 spans 14 amino acids.

This chain uses TRBV20-1 with TRBJ2-7, with D possibly called TRBD1 or TRBD2 (5 bases each). CDR1 DFQATT and CDR2 SNEGSKA come from the germline V gene (reference sequence). The CDR3 extends over 14 amino acids. V lost 1 base and J 7 bases, leaving 17 bases between the germline ends. The DNA for the CDR3 is TGCAGTGCTAGAGTCGGGACCAGAGACAATGAGCAGTACTTC. This encodes CSARVGTRDNEQYF.

The chain's CDR3 is CASLAGPSGNTIYF. The CDR3 DNA sequence: TGTGCCAGTTTAGCGGGGCCCTCTGGAAACACCATATATTTT. The chain is built from TRBV2 and TRBJ1-3, with TRBD1 as a possible D gene (5 bases). Germline V gene sequence: CDR1 SNHLY, CDR2 FYNNEI. The CDR3 length is 14 residues. V lost 9 bases to trimming and J lost 0 bases, with 12 bases between them.

A few counts support this clonotype. The chain joins TRBV20-1 to TRBJ2-7, with D possibly being TRBD2 (6 bases). The CDR3 sequence is 15 residues long. CDR1 is DFQATT and CDR2 is SNEGSKA in the germline V gene (reference sequence). Trimming removed 1 base from V and 1 base from J, with 14 bases in between. CDR3 bases: TGCAGTGCTAGAGTATTAGCGGTTCCTTCCTACGAGCAGTACTTC. It yields the protein CSARVLAVPSYEQYF.

The chain joins TRBV6-5 to TRBJ1-2; 9 positions match TRBD1. There are 14 residues in the CDR3. Germline CDR1 is MNHEY and CDR2 is SVGAGI. The V and J ends lost 6 bases and 6 bases, in that order; junction bases with no gene match: 8. CDR3 bases: TGTGCCAGCAGCCGACCACAGGGGGCGGATGGCTACACCTTC. This sequence encodes CASSRPQGADGYTF.

This clonotype was seen more than once but under ten times. V and J are TRBV9 and TRBJ2-7; TRBD2 aligns across 10 bases. The germline V gene encodes CDR1 SGDLS and CDR2 YYNGEE. The J segment lost 6 bases and the V segment lost 3 bases, leaving 12 bases of the junction unmatched. CDR3 length: 16 amino acids. CDR3 region: CASSGPQAGGPVEQYF. Here the CDR3 DNA reads TGTGCCAGCAGCGGACCACAAGCGGGAGGGCCGGTCGAGCAGTACTTC. The variable domain in full, with the rest retrieved from reference TRBV9 and TRBJ2-7, is DSGVTQTPKHLITATGQRVTLRCSPRSGDLSVYWYQQSLDQGLQFLIQYYNGEERAKGNILERFSAQQFPDLHSELNLSSLELGDSALYFCASSGPQAGGPVEQYFGPGTRLTVT.

V and J are TRBV4-1 and TRBJ1-3; weak D call: TRBD1 (6 bases). The CDR3 is 16 residues long. V lost 3 bases, J lost 4 bases, and 16 bases lay in between. Germline V gives CDR1 MGHRA, CDR2 YSYEKL. Here the CDR3 reads CASSQVQGNQGNTIYF. The CDR3 DNA follows: TGCGCCAGCAGCCAGGTCCAGGGGAACCAAGGAAACACCATATATTTT.

Here the CDR3 reads CASSEQGAQGGYQPQHF. The CDR3 nucleotides are TGCGCCAGCAGCGAACAGGGGGCCCAAGGGGGTTATCAGCCCCAGCATTTT. The chain couples TRBV10-2 to TRBJ1-5, with 9 positions matching TRBD1. J gave up 5 bases and V 6 bases, and 14 bases lay outside the gene matches. CDR1 is WSHSY and CDR2 is SAAADI in the germline V gene. This CDR3 comprises 17 residues.